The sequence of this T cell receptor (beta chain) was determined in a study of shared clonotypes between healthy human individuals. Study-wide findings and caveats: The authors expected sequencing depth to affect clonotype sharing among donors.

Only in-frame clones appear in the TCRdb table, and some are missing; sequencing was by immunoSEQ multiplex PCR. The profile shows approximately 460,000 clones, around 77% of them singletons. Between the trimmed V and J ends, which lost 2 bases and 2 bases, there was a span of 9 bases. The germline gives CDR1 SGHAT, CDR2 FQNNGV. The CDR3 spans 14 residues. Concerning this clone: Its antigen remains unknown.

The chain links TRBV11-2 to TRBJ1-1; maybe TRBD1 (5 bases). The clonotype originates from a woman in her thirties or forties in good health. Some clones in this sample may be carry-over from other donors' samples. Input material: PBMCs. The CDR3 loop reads CASSLTRANTEAFF. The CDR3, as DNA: TGTGCCAGCAGCTTAACCAGGGCTAACACTGAAGCTTTCTTT.